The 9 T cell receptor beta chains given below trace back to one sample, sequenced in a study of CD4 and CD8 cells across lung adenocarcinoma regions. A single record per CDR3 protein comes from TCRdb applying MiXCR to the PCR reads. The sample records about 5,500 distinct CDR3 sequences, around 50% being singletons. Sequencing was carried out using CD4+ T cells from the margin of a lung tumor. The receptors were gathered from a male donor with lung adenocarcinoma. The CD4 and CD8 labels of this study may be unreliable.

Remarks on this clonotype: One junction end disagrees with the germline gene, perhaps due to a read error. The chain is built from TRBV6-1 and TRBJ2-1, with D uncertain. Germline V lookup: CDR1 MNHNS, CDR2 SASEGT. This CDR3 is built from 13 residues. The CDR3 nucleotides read TGTGCCAGCATTGTTACAGACCCAGATACGCAGTACTTT. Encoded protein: CASIVTDPDTQYF.

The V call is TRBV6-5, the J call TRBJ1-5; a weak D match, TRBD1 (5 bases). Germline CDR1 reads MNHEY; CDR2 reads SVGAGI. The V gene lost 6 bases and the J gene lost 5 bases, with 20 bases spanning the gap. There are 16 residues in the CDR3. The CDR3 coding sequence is TGTGCCAGCAGCTACATCAAGGGGACGGTTGATCAGCCCCAGCATTTT. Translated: CASSYIKGTVDQPQHF.

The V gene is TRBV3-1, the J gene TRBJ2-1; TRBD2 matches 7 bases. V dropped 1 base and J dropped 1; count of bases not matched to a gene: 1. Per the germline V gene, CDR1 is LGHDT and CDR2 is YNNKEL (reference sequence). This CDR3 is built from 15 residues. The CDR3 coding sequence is TGTGCCAGCAGCCAAGGGCGGGGGTCCTACAATGAGCAGTTCTTC. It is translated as CASSQGRGSYNEQFF.

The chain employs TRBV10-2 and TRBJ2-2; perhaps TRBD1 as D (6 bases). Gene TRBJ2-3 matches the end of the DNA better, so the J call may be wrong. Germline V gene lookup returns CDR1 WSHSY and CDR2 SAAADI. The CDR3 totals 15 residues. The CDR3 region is CASSPQVVSTGKQYF. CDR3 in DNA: TGCGCCAGCTCCCCACAGGTAGTGAGCACAGGGAAGCAGTATTTT.

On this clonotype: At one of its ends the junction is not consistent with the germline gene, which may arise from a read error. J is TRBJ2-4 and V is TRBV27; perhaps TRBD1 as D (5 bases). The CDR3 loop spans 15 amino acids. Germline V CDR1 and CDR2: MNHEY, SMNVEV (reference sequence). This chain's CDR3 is CGRTLGLRAKNTQYF. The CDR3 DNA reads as TGTGGCCGCACACTGGGGCTGAGAGCCAAAAACACTCAGTACTTT.

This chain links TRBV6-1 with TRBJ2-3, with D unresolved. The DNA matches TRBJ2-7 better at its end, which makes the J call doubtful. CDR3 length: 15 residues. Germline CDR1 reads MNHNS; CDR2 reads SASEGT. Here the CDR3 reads CASQPKAVRRNTQYF. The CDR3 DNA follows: TGTGCCAGCCAGCCGAAGGCAGTTAGAAGAAATACGCAGTACTTC.

The CDR3: CASAGGAGVQEQYF. DNA of the CDR3: TGTGCCAGCGCTGGTGGGGCGGGAGTTCAGGAGCAGTACTTC. V usage is TRBV6-1 and J usage is TRBJ2-1; 7 bases are shared with TRBD2. The J call may be mistaken, given a closer DNA end match to TRBJ2-7. The CDR3 is 14 residues long. Germline CDR1 and CDR2: MNHNS and SASEGT.

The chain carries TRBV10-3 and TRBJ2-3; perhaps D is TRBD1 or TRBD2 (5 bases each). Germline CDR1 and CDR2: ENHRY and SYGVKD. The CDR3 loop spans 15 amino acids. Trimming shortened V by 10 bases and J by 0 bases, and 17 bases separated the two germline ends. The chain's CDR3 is CATGQQAVSTDTQYF. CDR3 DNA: TGTGCCACGGGGCAGCAGGCTGTGAGCACAGATACGCAGTATTTT.

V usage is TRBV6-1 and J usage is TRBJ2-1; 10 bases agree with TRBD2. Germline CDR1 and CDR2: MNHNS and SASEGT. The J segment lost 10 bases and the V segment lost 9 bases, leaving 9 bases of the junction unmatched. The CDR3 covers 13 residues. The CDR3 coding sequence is TGTGCCAGTGCTCTAGCGGGAGCACAGGAGCAGTTCTTC. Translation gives CASALAGAQEQFF.